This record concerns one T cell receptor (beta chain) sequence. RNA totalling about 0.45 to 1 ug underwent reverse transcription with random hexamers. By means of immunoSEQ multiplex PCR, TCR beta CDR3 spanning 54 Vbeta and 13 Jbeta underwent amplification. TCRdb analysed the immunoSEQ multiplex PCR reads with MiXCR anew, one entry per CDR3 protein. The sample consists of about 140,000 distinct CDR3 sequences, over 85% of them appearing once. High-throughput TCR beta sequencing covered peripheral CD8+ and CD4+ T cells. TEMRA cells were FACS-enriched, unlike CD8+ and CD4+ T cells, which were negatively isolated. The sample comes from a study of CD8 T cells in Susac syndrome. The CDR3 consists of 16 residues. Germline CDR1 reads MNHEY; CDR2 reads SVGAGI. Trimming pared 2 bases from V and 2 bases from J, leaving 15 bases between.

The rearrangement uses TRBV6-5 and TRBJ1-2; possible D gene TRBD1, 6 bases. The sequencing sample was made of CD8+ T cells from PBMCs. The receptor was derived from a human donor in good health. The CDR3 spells CASSYVPKQGNYGYTF. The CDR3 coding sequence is TGTGCCAGCAGTTACGTCCCCAAACAGGGCAACTATGGCTACACCTTC.